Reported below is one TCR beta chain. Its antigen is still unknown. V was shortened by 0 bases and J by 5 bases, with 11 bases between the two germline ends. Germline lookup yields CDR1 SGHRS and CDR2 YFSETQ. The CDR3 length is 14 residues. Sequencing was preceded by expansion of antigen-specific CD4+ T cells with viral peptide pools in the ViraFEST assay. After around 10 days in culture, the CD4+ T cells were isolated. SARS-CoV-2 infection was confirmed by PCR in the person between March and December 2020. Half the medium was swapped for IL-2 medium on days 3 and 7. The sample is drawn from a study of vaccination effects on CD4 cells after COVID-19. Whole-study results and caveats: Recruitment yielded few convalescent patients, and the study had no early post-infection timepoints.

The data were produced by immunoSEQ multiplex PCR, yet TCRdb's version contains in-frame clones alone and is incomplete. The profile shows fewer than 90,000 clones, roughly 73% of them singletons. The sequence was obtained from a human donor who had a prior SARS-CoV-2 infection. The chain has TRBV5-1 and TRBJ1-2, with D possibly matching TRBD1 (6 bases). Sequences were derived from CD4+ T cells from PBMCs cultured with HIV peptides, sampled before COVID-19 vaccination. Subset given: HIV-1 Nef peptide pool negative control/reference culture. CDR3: CASSLDGGGYGYTF. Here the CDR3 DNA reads TGCGCCAGCAGCTTGGATGGAGGGGGATATGGCTACACCTTC.